The 31 T cell receptor beta chains given below trace back to one sample, sequenced in a study of blood T cell repertoires in COVID-19. Clones were read by immunoSEQ multiplex PCR, and TCRdb kept only the in-frame ones, dropping some. There are about 97,000 clones in the sample; approximately 86% occur only once, and less than 3.5% lies in the top ten. Source material: peripheral blood. Source of these receptors: a man aged 45-65 years with active or convalescent COVID-19.

V and J are TRBV6-5 and TRBJ2-5; 10 bases line up with TRBD1. This CDR3 has 16 amino acids. The junction had 6 bases not matched to a gene; V was cut back by 0 bases and J by 5 bases. Looked up from germline, CDR1 is MNHEY and CDR2 is SVGAGI. The CDR3 region is CASSYSQTGGRETQYF. The CDR3 DNA reads TGTGCCAGCAGTTACTCTCAGACAGGGGGCAGGGAGACCCAGTACTTC.

This clone was seen only once. The V call is TRBV5-1, the J call TRBJ1-2; D is uncertain. The CDR3 spans 13 residues. Trimming left V 0 bases short and J 4 bases short, with 7 bases between. The germline gives CDR1 SGHRS, CDR2 YFSETQ. CDR3 residues: CASSLDSGYGYTF. DNA of the CDR3: TGCGCCAGCAGCTTGGATTCAGGCTATGGCTACACCTTC.

The chain's CDR3 is CASSLGTGANQPQHF. The DNA of the CDR3 is TGTGCCAGTAGTCTCGGGACAGGGGCAAATCAGCCCCAGCATTTT. The V and J genes are TRBV19 and TRBJ1-5; 10 bases are shared with TRBD1. Germline V gene data show CDR1 as LNHDA and CDR2 as SQIVND (reference sequence). The CDR3 loop spans 15 amino acids. The V gene end was trimmed by 5 bases and the J gene end by 4 bases; junction bases not matched to a gene: 5.

The chain combines TRBV19 with TRBJ1-4; D is unresolved. V dropped 4 bases and J dropped 4 bases, with 10 bases sitting between them. This CDR3 contains 14 residues. Germline V gene sequence: CDR1 LNHDA, CDR2 SQIVND (reference sequence). The CDR3 region has the DNA TGTGCCAGTAGTACGGGATCGTATAATGAAAAACTGTTTTTT. Amino acids: CASSTGSYNEKLFF.

CDR3 loop: CASSPFRREIEAFF. The CDR3 bases are TGTGCCAGCAGCCCCTTTCGTAGGGAGATTGAAGCTTTCTTT. The chain joins TRBV14 to TRBJ1-1, with D hard to call. CDR3 length equals 14 residues. Germline loops: CDR1 SGHDN, CDR2 FVKESK. Trimming pared 4 bases from V and 7 bases from J, leaving 16 bases between.

The V gene is TRBV15, the J gene TRBJ2-5, with D possibly matching TRBD1 (5 bases). This CDR3 contains 16 residues. The germline V and J ends were trimmed by 1 base and 5 bases, with 17 bases remaining between them. CDR1 is LNHNV, CDR2 YYDKDF, per germline (reference sequence). The CDR3 loop is CATSRGAQGAGETQYF. The CDR3 nucleotides are TGTGCCACCAGCAGAGGAGCTCAAGGGGCCGGGGAGACCCAGTACTTC.

The chain uses TRBV6-2 or TRBV6-3 and TRBJ1-6; 7 nucleotides match TRBD1. Germline lookup yields CDR1 MNHEY and CDR2 SVGEGT. This CDR3 comprises 14 residues. V gave up 4 bases and J gave up 7 bases; unmatched junction bases: 4. The CDR3 nucleotides are TGTGCCAGCAGTTCAACAGGGGTAAATTCACCCCTCCACTTT. Its translation: CASSSTGVNSPLHF.

This clone was seen only a few times. CDR3 bases: TGTGCCAGCAGCCCCGGGGGGGCCTCTGGAAACACCATATATTTT. It encodes CASSPGGASGNTIYF. The rearrangement uses TRBV5-4 and TRBJ1-3; possible D gene TRBD1, 6 bases. The CDR3 is 15 residues long. CDR1 is SGHNT and CDR2 is YYREEE in the germline V gene (reference sequence). The germline V and J ends were trimmed by 4 bases and 0 bases, with 11 bases remaining between them.

The rearrangement uses TRBV28 and TRBJ2-5, with D perhaps TRBD2 (6 bases). The V end was cut by 3 bases, the J end by 3 bases, with 11 bases between. The germline gives CDR1 MDHEN, CDR2 SYDVKM. The CDR3 has 14 amino acids. The CDR3 here is CASSFGGNKETQYF. The CDR3 nucleotides are TGTGCCAGCAGTTTCGGGGGAAATAAAGAGACCCAGTACTTC.

This clone was observed once. The J gene is TRBJ2-1, the V gene TRBV15; tentative D call: TRBD2 (5 bases). The CDR3 loop spans 14 amino acids. Looked up from germline, CDR1 is LNHNV and CDR2 is YYDKDF (reference sequence). V gave up 1 base and J gave up 4 bases, with 8 bases separating them. CDR3: CATSRVSGYNEQFF. In DNA, the CDR3 is TGTGCCACCAGCAGAGTAAGCGGTTACAATGAGCAGTTCTTC.

This sequence joins TRBV3-1 (or the pseudogene TRBV3-2) and TRBJ1-4; TRBD1 is a possible D gene (5 bases). Germline V gene sequence: CDR1 LGHDT, CDR2 YNNKEL (reference sequence). The length of the CDR3 is 18 residues. Trimming removed 2 bases from V and 4 bases from J, with 20 bases in between. The CDR3 region is CASSQPMGGVTNNEKLFF. CDR3 DNA: TGTGCCAGCAGCCAACCAATGGGGGGGGTAACTAATAATGAAAAACTGTTTTTT.

The V and J genes are TRBV2 and TRBJ1-5; D is ambiguous. V was shortened by 4 bases and J by 3 bases, with 7 bases between the two germline ends. This CDR3 contains 13 residues. CDR1 is SNHLY and CDR2 is FYNNEI in the germline V gene. The CDR3 DNA reads as TGTGCCAGCAGTGGAGGGAACAATCAGCCCCAGCATTTT. This gives the protein CASSGGNNQPQHF.

This clone was counted only a few times. This chain links TRBV5-4 with TRBJ2-5; 10 bases map to TRBD1. This CDR3 comprises 16 residues. V shed 0 bases, J shed 4 bases, and the junction held 6 bases outside the gene matches. Germline assignment: CDR1 SGHNT and CDR2 YYREEE (reference sequence). CDR3 sequence reads: CASSLGLGQGLETQYF. CDR3 sequence (DNA): TGTGCCAGCAGCTTGGGCTTGGGACAGGGGTTAGAGACCCAGTACTTC. Based on the CDR3 plus reference TRBV5-4 and TRBJ2-5, the full variable domain is ETGVTQSPTHLIKTRGQQVTLRCSSQSGHNTVSWYQQALGQGPQFIFQYYREEENGRGNFPPRFSGLQFPNYSSELNVNALELDDSALYLCASSLGLGQGLETQYFGPGTRLLVL.

The rearrangement uses TRBV4-2 and TRBJ1-1, with TRBD1 matching over 11 bases. The V segment lost 4 bases and the J segment 1 base; nucleotides outside the gene matches: 8. The germline gives CDR1 LGHNA, CDR2 YNFKEQ. The CDR3 is made up of 17 amino acids. The CDR3 here is CASSPWTGGSRNTEAFF. CDR3 nucleotides: TGTGCCAGCAGCCCCTGGACAGGGGGCAGCCGGAACACTGAAGCTTTCTTT.

The rearrangement joins TRBV5-1 to TRBJ2-5; D perhaps matches TRBD1 (5 bases). V was cut by 0 bases and J by 2 bases, with 11 bases left in between. Looked up from germline, CDR1 is SGHRS and CDR2 is YFSETQ. This CDR3 region has 15 residues. CDR3 in amino acids: CASSLGAGKQETQYF. As DNA, the CDR3 is TGCGCCAGCAGCTTGGGGGCAGGGAAACAAGAGACCCAGTACTTC.

V and J are TRBV6-1 and TRBJ2-2; 9 bases match TRBD2. With V trimmed by 1 base and J by 1 base, 7 bases remained unmatched. CDR1 and CDR2 from the germline V gene are MNHNS and SASEGT. The CDR3 totals 18 residues. The CDR3 DNA is TGTGCCAGCAGTGAAGGAATAGCGGGGGCCCAGAACACCGGGGAGCTGTTTTTT. Its protein product is CASSEGIAGAQNTGELFF.

This CDR3 reads CASSFSRADGYTF. For the CDR3, the DNA is TGCGCCAGCAGCTTTAGCAGGGCGGATGGCTACACCTTC. The chain employs TRBV5-1 and TRBJ1-2, with D possibly TRBD1 on 5 matching bases. Per the germline V gene, CDR1 is SGHRS and CDR2 is YFSETQ. Trimming removed 2 bases at V and 6 bases at J, with 11 bases between. This CDR3 has 13 residues. Variable domain in full (rest from reference TRBV5-1 and TRBJ1-2): KAGVTQTPRYLIKTRGQQVTLSCSPISGHRSVSWYQQTPGQGLQFLFEYFSETQRNKGNFPGRFSGRQFSNSRSEMNVSTLELGDSALYLCASSFSRADGYTFGSGTRLTVV.

The chain is built from TRBV11-2 and TRBJ2-3; TRBD2 is a possible D gene (5 bases). CDR3 length: 17 residues. Germline values: CDR1 SGHAT, CDR2 FQNNGV. V lost 2 bases and J lost 2, with 17 bases in between. The CDR3 nucleotides are TGTGCCAGCAGCTTAACCTCCGGGGTAGGGATCACAGATACGCAGTATTTT. It yields the protein CASSLTSGVGITDTQYF.

V and J are TRBV5-1 and TRBJ1-1; TRBD1 is a possible D gene (6 bases). Germline loops: CDR1 SGHRS, CDR2 YFSETQ. V was cut by 4 bases and J by 9 bases, with 16 bases left in between. This CDR3 is built from 13 residues. CDR3 DNA sequence: TGCGCCAGCAGCGTAGATGGGGGGGCGAAAGCTTTCTTT. It translates to CASSVDGGAKAFF. The whole variable domain, remainder taken from reference TRBV5-1 and TRBJ1-1, is KAGVTQTPRYLIKTRGQQVTLSCSPISGHRSVSWYQQTPGQGLQFLFEYFSETQRNKGNFPGRFSGRQFSNSRSEMNVSTLELGDSALYLCASSVDGGAKAFFGQGTRLTVV.

The chain uses TRBV30 and TRBJ1-1; D perhaps matches TRBD1 (5 bases). Germline assignment: CDR1 GTSNPN and CDR2 SVGIG (reference sequence). The CDR3 length is 13 residues. Trimming removed 6 bases from V and 6 bases from J, with 17 bases in between. The CDR3 DNA reads as TGTGCCTGCAAAGACCCGGGGGACGCTGAAGCTTTCTTT. The encoded protein is CACKDPGDAEAFF.

This sequence joins TRBV24-1 and TRBJ2-2; 9 bases are shared with TRBD1. This CDR3 contains 15 residues. With V trimmed by 4 bases and J by 5 bases, 4 bases remained unmatched. CDR1 KGHDR and CDR2 SFDVKD come from the germline V gene. The CDR3 reads CATSENRGPTGELFF. The CDR3 nucleotides read TGTGCCACCAGTGAAAACAGGGGGCCGACCGGGGAGCTGTTTTTT.

This sequence joins TRBV9 and TRBJ2-1; D is uncertain. The CDR3 runs 15 residues. Trimming removed 0 bases at V and 0 bases at J, with 7 bases between. Germline loops: CDR1 SGDLS, CDR2 YYNGEE. The chain's CDR3 is CASSVDSFSYNEQFF. The CDR3 bases are TGTGCCAGCAGCGTAGATAGCTTCTCCTACAATGAGCAGTTCTTC.

Comments on this clone: This could be a read error, since a much larger clone is one nucleotide away. The sample holds other DNA sequences that translate to the same CDR3. This chain uses TRBV28 with TRBJ1-1; maybe TRBD1 (5 bases). Deletions cut 6 bases from V and 1 base from J, with 9 bases between. The CDR3 length is 13 residues. Germline CDR1 is MDHEN and CDR2 is SYDVKM. DNA for the CDR3: TGTGCCAGCAGCTCCGGACAGAACACTGAAGCTTTCTTT. Translated, it gives CASSSGQNTEAFF.

This chain joins TRBV5-4 and TRBJ2-5; 9 bases fit TRBD2. Germline-derived CDR1 and CDR2 are SGHNT and YYREEE (reference sequence). V lost 0 bases to trimming and J lost 5 bases; unmatched junction nucleotides: 5. This CDR3 comprises 15 residues. The CDR3: CASSLGGGAEETQYF. The CDR3 DNA sequence: TGTGCCAGCAGCTTGGGCGGGGGGGCCGAGGAGACCCAGTACTTC.

J is TRBJ1-1 and V is TRBV4-3, with 9 nucleotides matching TRBD1. Germline CDR1 LGHNA, CDR2 YSLEER. Trimming removed 3 bases from V and 5 bases from J; junction bases left unmatched: 4. This CDR3 is built from 14 residues. CDR3 sequence: CASSQRDRETEAFF. The DNA of the CDR3 is TGCGCCAGCAGCCAGAGGGACAGGGAAACTGAAGCTTTCTTT.

The chain combines TRBV7-2 with TRBJ2-1; 7 nucleotides align to TRBD2. Germline V CDR1 and CDR2: SGHTA, FQGNSA. With 5 bases clipped from V and 6 bases from J, the junction kept 10 bases outside the gene matches. This CDR3 comprises 15 residues. The CDR3 reads CASSGEVRLANEQFF. The CDR3 bases are TGTGCCAGCAGCGGCGAGGTAAGACTAGCCAATGAGCAGTTCTTC.

The chain joins TRBV7-9 to TRBJ1-6; TRBD1 matches at 8 bases. This CDR3 is 13 amino acids long. Germline V gives CDR1 SEHNR, CDR2 FQNEAQ (reference sequence). Trimming cost V 3 bases and J 8 bases; bases outside gene matches: 0. CDR3 residues: CASSLTGDSPLHF. CDR3 in DNA: TGTGCCAGCAGCTTGACAGGGGATTCACCCCTCCACTTT.

The chain is built from TRBV28 and TRBJ2-7; 9 bases fit TRBD1. With V trimmed by 5 bases and J by 5 bases, 4 bases remained unmatched. CDR1 is MDHEN, CDR2 SYDVKM, per germline. The CDR3 is 13 residues long. The chain's CDR3 is CASSGQGLDEQYF. The CDR3 bases are TGTGCCAGCAGTGGACAGGGGCTGGACGAGCAGTACTTC.

This chain joins TRBV2 and TRBJ1-1; a possible D gene is TRBD1 (5 bases). CDR1 and CDR2 from the germline V gene are SNHLY and FYNNEI. Deletions cut 3 bases from V and 8 bases from J, with 13 bases between. The CDR3 has 13 amino acids. CDR3 in DNA: TGTGCCAGCAGTGATATAGGACACAGAGAAGCTTTCTTT. Translation gives CASSDIGHREAFF.

V usage is TRBV21-1 and J usage is TRBJ2-7; the DNA was not compared with TRBD1, the D call given in the table. TRBV21-1 is assigned pseudogene status. The CDR3 extends over 22 amino acids. CDR3 DNA: TGTGCCAGCAGCACTGTGGACCGGAAACTAGGGACAGGCTCCCCTAAATCCTACGAGCAGTACGTC. This gives the protein CASSTVDRKLGTGSPKSYEQYV.

This chain's CDR3 is CASSSTYSYNEQFF. DNA for the CDR3: TGTGCCAGCAGCTCCACTTACTCCTACAATGAGCAGTTCTTC. The chain recombines TRBV5-5 with TRBJ2-1; D is undetermined. The CDR3 consists of 14 residues. Germline CDR1 SGHKS, CDR2 YYEKEE (reference sequence). The V end lost 3 bases, the J end lost 0 bases, and 7 bases lay between the germline ends.